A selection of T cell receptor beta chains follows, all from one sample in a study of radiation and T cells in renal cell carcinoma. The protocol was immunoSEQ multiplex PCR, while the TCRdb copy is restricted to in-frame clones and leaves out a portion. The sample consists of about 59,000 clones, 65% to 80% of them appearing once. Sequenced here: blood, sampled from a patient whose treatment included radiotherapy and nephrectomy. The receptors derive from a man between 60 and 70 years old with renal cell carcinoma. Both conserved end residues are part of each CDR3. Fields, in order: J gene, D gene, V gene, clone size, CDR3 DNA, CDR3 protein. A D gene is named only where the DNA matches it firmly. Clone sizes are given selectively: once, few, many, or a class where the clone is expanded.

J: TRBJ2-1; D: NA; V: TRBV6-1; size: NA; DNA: TGTGCCAGCAGAGGAAGCTCCTACAATGAGCAGTTCTTC; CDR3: CASRGSSYNEQFF
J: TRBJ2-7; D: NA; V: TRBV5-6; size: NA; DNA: TGTGCCAGCAGCTTGGTGGATAGTTACGAGCAGTACTTC; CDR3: CASSLVDSYEQYF
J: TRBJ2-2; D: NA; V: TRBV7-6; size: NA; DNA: TGTGCCAGCAGCTTAACTCCGGGATCCCCCGACGGGGAGCTGTTTTTT; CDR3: CASSLTPGSPDGELFF
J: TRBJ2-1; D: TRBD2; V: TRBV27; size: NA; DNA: TGTGCCAGCAGCCAACTTGGACTAGCGGTAAATGAGCAGTTCTTC; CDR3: CASSQLGLAVNEQFF
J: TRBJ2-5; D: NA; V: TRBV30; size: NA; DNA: TGTGCCTGGATTGGCTTTGAACAAGAGACCCAGTACTTC; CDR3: CAWIGFEQETQYF
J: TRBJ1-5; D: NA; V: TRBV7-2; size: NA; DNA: TGTGCCAGCGCCGGGAGTTACCTCCAGCCCCAGCATTTT; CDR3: CASAGSYLQPQHF
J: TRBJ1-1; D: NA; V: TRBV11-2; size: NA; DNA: TGTGCCAGCCGGACGTGGAACACTGAAGCTTTCTTT; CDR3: CASRTWNTEAFF
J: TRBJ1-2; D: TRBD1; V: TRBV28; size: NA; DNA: TGTGCCAGCAGCGGGACAGGGGTTACGGTCTCTGGCTACACCTTC; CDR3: CASSGTGVTVSGYTF
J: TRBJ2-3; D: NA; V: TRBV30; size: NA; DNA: TGTGCCTGGAGTGTACTTTTAGGCACAGATACGCAGTATTTT; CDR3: CAWSVLLGTDTQYF
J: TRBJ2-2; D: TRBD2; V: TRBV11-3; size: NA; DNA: TGTGCCAGCAGCCCGAATCGGGTAGCGGGAGTTTCCGGGGAGCTGTTTTTT; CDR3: CASSPNRVAGVSGELFF
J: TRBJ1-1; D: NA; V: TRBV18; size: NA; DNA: TGTGCCAGCTCACCACGGCGGGGGCAAGCGGGTGAAGCTTTCTTT; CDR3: CASSPRRGQAGEAFF
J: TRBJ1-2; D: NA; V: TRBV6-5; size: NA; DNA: TGTGCCAGCAGTTACTCGACGGCCGCGTGGGGGAATGGCTACACCTTC; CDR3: CASSYSTAAWGNGYTF
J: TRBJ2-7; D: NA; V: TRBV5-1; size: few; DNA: TGCGCCAGCAGCTTGGCAGTGGGGGCGGGGAGAGGGGACGAGCAGTACTTC; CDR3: CASSLAVGAGRGDEQYF
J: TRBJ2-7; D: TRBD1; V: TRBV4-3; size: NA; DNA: TGCGCCAGCAGCCATGCTCCGGACAGGGCCTCCTACGAGCAGTACTTC; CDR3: CASSHAPDRASYEQYF
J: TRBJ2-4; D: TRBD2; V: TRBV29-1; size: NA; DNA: TGCAGCGTTGAAACTAGCGGGAACATTCAGTACTTC; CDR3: CSVETSGNIQYF
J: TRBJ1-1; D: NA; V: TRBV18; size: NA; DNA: TGTGCCAGCTCACCGCGAGAACAGTTGAACACTGAAGCTTTCTTT; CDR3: CASSPREQLNTEAFF
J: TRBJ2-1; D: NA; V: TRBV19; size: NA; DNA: TGTGCCAGTAGTGAATCGGGACTCCAGCCTAACAATGAGCAGTTCTTC; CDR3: CASSESGLQPNNEQFF
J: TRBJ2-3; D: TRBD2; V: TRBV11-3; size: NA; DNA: TGTGCCAGCAATCCTAGCGGGGGGGGGACAGATACGCAGTATTTT; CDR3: CASNPSGGGTDTQYF
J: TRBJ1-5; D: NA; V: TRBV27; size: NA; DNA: TGTGCCAGCAGGAGCCGGGGATGGAATCAGCCCCAGCATTTT; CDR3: CASRSRGWNQPQHF
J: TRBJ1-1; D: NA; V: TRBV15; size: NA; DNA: TGTGCCACCAGCAGAGATTTAGACGACACTGAAGCTTTCTTT; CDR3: CATSRDLDDTEAFF
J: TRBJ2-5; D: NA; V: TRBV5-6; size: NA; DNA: TGTGCCAGCAGCGCCGAGGGAGAGACCCAGTACTTC; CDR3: CASSAEGETQYF
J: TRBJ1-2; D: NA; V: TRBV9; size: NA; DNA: TGTGCCAGCAGCGTAGCTACGAGTGGGCAGGGAGGTGGCTACACCTTC; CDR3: CASSVATSGQGGGYTF
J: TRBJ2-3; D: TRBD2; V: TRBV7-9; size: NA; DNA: TGTGCCAGCAGCTTAGTCTTATTAGCGGGAGACCGCACAGATACGCAGTATTTT; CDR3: CASSLVLLAGDRTDTQYF
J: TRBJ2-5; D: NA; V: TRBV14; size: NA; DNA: TGTGCCAGCAGCCAGTACAGGGTGCCGTCGTACCAAGAGACCCAGTACTTC; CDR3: CASSQYRVPSYQETQYF
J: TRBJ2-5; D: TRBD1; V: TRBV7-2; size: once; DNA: TGTGCCAGCAGGTCTCCAGGGGGCGGAGAGACCCAGTACTTC; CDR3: CASRSPGGGETQYF
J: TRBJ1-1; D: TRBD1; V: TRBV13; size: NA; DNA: TGTGCCAGCAGCCCTGACAGGGACACTGAAGCTTTCTTT; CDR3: CASSPDRDTEAFF
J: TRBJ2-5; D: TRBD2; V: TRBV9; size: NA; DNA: TGTGCCAGCAGCGGGGGACTAGCGGGGCCCGAAGAGACCCAGTACTTC; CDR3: CASSGGLAGPEETQYF
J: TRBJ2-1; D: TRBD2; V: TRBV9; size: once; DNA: TGTGCCAGCAGCGTAGGCGGGACTAGCGGCCTCAATGAGCAGTTCTTC; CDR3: CASSVGGTSGLNEQFF
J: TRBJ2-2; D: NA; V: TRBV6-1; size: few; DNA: TGTGCCAGCAGCTTATCCGAGACCGGGGAGCTGTTTTTT; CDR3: CASSLSETGELFF
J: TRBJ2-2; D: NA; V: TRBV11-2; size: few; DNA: TGTGCCAGCAGCTCTCCGACAGGGAACACCGGGGAGCTGTTTTTT; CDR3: CASSSPTGNTGELFF